A selection of T cell receptor beta chains follows, all from one sample in a study of OX40 agonist ivuxolimab in advanced cancers. TCRdb's table, derived via immunoSEQ multiplex PCR, lists solely in-frame clones and lacks some. The table includes tens of thousands of clones, about 82% detected once. The source was CD4+ or CD8+ T cells sorted from blood, collected in a trial of the OX40 agonist ivuxolimab. The origin of the receptors is an adult with an advanced solid tumor such as melanoma, head and neck, liver or kidney cancer. Each CDR3 is given with its conserved first and last residue. A D gene is named only where the DNA matches it firmly. Clone size is not always given. Where it is, it says once, few, many or a class for expanded clones.

v_gene,d_gene,len,abundance,j_gene,CDR3aa,CDR3nt
TRBV28,NA,13,NA,TRBJ2-5,CASSGGGVETQYF,TGTGCCAGCAGTGGGGGGGGCGTTGAGACCCAGTACTTC
TRBV6-1,TRBD1,19,NA,TRBJ2-6,CASSEARWTGTTGANVLTF,TGTGCCAGCAGTGAAGCGAGGTGGACAGGGACCACTGGGGCCAACGTCCTGACTTTC
TRBV5-1,NA,16,once,TRBJ2-1,CASSSVPSDSYNEQFF,TGCGCCAGCAGCTCGGTTCCTAGCGACTCCTACAATGAGCAGTTCTTC
TRBV7-2,TRBD1,13,NA,TRBJ2-3,CASSPQGVDTQYF,TGTGCCAGCAGCCCCCAGGGGGTAGATACGCAGTATTTT
TRBV28,NA,14,NA,TRBJ2-1,CASSETWSYNEQFF,TGTGCCAGCAGCGAGACCTGGTCCTACAATGAGCAGTTCTTC
TRBV28,NA,13,NA,TRBJ2-7,CASSWGGVYEQYF,TGTGCCAGCAGTTGGGGTGGAGTCTACGAGCAGTACTTC
TRBV19,TRBD2,15,NA,TRBJ2-1,CASSMGLAGVNEQFF,TGTGCCAGTAGTATGGGCCTAGCGGGAGTCAATGAGCAGTTCTTC
TRBV7-6,NA,12,NA,TRBJ2-7,CASSLLPAEQYF,TGTGCCAGCAGCTTACTCCCCGCCGAGCAGTACTTC
TRBV27,TRBD1,14,NA,TRBJ1-2,CASWPGGNLYGYTF,TGTGCCAGCTGGCCAGGGGGAAACCTGTATGGCTACACCTTC
TRBV6-1,NA,13,NA,TRBJ1-1,CASSEGDGREAFF,TGTGCCAGCAGTGAAGGGGACGGCCGTGAAGCTTTCTTT
TRBV2,NA,15,NA,TRBJ1-1,CASSEDGVQDIEAFF,TGTGCCAGCAGTGAAGATGGGGTACAGGACATTGAAGCTTTCTTT
TRBV27,TRBD2,14,NA,TRBJ2-3,CASSPTSGTDTQYF,TGTGCCAGCAGTCCGACTAGCGGCACAGATACGCAGTATTTT
TRBV2,NA,13,once,TRBJ2-1,CASRQAIYNEQFF,TGTGCCAGCAGACAAGCGATTTACAATGAGCAGTTCTTC
TRBV6-5,TRBD2,15,NA,TRBJ2-3,CASLSSGGARDTQYF,TGTGCCAGCCTATCGAGCGGGGGGGCCAGGGATACGCAGTATTTT
TRBV5-6,TRBD1,16,few,TRBJ2-3,CASSTGTGGVGDTQYF,TGTGCCAGCAGCACCGGGACAGGGGGCGTAGGGGATACGCAGTATTTT
TRBV5-1,TRBD1,15,NA,TRBJ1-4,CASSLGAGGNEKLFF,TGCGCCAGCAGCTTGGGGGCAGGGGGCAATGAAAAACTGTTTTTT
TRBV6-6,TRBD1,15,NA,TRBJ2-3,CASSFIQGSTDTQYF,TGTGCCAGCAGTTTCATACAGGGGAGCACAGATACGCAGTATTTT
TRBV29-1,NA,10,NA,TRBJ1-1,CSVESHEAFF,TGCAGCGTTGAGAGCCACGAAGCTTTCTTT
TRBV6-5,TRBD1,14,NA,TRBJ1-1,CASSPGQGNTEAFF,TGTGCCAGCAGCCCGGGACAGGGGAACACTGAAGCTTTCTTT
TRBV2,NA,13,NA,TRBJ1-1,CASSDVGGREAFF,TGTGCCAGCAGTGATGTGGGGGGGAGGGAAGCTTTCTTT
TRBV6-5,TRBD1,15,NA,TRBJ2-1,CASSYGTGNYNEQFF,TGTGCCAGCAGTTACGGGACAGGGAACTACAATGAGCAGTTCTTC
TRBV18,NA,17,NA,TRBJ2-3,CASSPPRGSGSTDTQYF,TGTGCCAGCTCACCACCGCGTGGTAGCGGTAGCACAGATACGCAGTATTTT
TRBV25-1,TRBD1,16,NA,TRBJ2-1,CASSASQGYSYNEQFF,TGTGCCAGCAGTGCATCACAGGGGTATTCCTACAATGAGCAGTTCTTC
TRBV5-1,NA,17,once,TRBJ2-3,CASSPRGAGRGTDTQYF,TGCGCCAGCAGCCCCAGGGGAGCGGGGAGAGGCACAGATACGCAGTATTTT
TRBV4-1,TRBD1,18,NA,TRBJ1-3,CASSQALDRRKSGNTIYF,TGCGCCAGCAGCCAAGCCTTGGACAGGCGCAAATCCGGAAACACCATATATTTT
TRBV19,NA,16,NA,TRBJ1-2,CASRPQWTDMLYGYTF,TGTGCCAGTAGACCCCAATGGACGGATATGCTTTATGGCTACACCTTC
TRBV7-2,TRBD1,17,NA,TRBJ1-2,CASSPRDRSRINYGYTF,TGTGCCAGCAGCCCCCGGGACAGATCCCGGATTAACTATGGCTACACCTTC
TRBV10-3,NA,13,NA,TRBJ1-2,CAISDSREPRYTF,TGTGCCATCAGTGACTCTCGAGAACCGAGATACACCTTC
TRBV7-2,NA,15,NA,TRBJ1-2,CASSPSSGRGDGYTF,TGTGCCAGCAGCCCCTCCTCGGGGAGGGGAGATGGCTACACCTTC
TRBV19,NA,12,NA,TRBJ1-2,CASTKSNYGYTF,TGTGCCAGTACAAAAAGCAACTATGGCTACACCTTC